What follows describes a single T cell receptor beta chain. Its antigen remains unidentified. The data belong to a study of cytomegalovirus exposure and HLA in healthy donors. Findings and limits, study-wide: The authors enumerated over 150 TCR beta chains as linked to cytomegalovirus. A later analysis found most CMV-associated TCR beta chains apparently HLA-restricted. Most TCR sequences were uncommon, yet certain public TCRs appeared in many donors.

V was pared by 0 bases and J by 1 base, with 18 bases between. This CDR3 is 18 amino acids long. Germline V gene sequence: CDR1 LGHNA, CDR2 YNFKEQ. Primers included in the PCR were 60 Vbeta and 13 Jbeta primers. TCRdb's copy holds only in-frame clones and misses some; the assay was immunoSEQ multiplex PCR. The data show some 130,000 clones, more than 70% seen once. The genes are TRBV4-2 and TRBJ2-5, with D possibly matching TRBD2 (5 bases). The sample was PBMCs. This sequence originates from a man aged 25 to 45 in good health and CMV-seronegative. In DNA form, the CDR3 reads TGTGCCAGCAGCCAAGACCCCCTCGGACTGCTACCCCAAGAGACCCAGTACTTC. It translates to CASSQDPLGLLPQETQYF.